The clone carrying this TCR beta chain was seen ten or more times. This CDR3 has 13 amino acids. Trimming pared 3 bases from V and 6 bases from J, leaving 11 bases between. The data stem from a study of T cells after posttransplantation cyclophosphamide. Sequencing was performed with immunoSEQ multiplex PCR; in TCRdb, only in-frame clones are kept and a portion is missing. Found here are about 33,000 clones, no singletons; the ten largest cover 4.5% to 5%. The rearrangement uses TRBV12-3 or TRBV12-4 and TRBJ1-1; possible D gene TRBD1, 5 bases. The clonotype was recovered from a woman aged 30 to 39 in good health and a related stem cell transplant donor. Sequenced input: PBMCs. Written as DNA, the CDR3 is TGTGCCAGCAGTTTGAGGGGACTGGCTGAAGCTTTCTTT. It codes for CASSLRGLAEAFF.